This passage covers 31 T cell receptor beta chains from one sample sequenced in a study of shared clonotypes between healthy human individuals. Clones were read by immunoSEQ multiplex PCR, and TCRdb kept only the in-frame ones, dropping some. The sample carries some 2 million clones, less than 95% recorded once. Naive CD8 populations comprised CD45RO-negative cells positively selected for CCR7, excluding terminally differentiated effector memory CD45RA+ cells. Sequenced material: naive CD8+ T cells sorted from blood. These receptors all stem from a man in his late teens or twenties in good health.

The chain couples TRBV4-1 to TRBJ2-7, with 8 nucleotides matching TRBD1. This CDR3 region has 14 residues. Germline V CDR1 and CDR2: MGHRA, YSYEKL. V dropped 6 bases and J dropped 5; count of bases not matched to a gene: 9. The CDR3, as DNA: TGCGCCAGCAGTCACGGACAGGGTTGGGACGAGCAGTACTTC. This encodes CASSHGQGWDEQYF.

The chain uses TRBV28 and TRBJ1-2; 7 positions match TRBD1. V shed 2 bases, J shed 4 bases, and the junction held 10 bases outside the gene matches. Germline V gives CDR1 MDHEN, CDR2 SYDVKM. CDR3 length: 16 residues. The CDR3 DNA reads TGTGCCAGCAGTTTAAGAAGGGGGCCCGTCCCCTATGGCTACACCTTC. This gives the protein CASSLRRGPVPYGYTF.

The gene calls are TRBV6-1 and TRBJ2-5; D may match TRBD1 or TRBD2 (5 bases each). Germline V lookup: CDR1 MNHNS, CDR2 SASEGT. The CDR3 covers 14 residues. V shed 1 base and J shed 2 bases, with 8 bases lying between them. The CDR3 sequence is CASSEGGGQETQYF. CDR3 DNA sequence: TGTGCCAGCAGTGAAGGTGGGGGACAAGAGACCCAGTACTTC.

Note on this clone: This same CDR3 is encoded by further DNA sequences in the sample. The V and J genes are TRBV4-1 and TRBJ2-7; the match to TRBD2 covers 11 bases. The germline V gene encodes CDR1 MGHRA and CDR2 YSYEKL. The CDR3 length is 16 residues. The trim removed 0 bases at V and 4 bases at J, leaving 5 bases unmatched. The CDR3 DNA reads as TGCGCCAGCAGCCAAGAAGGGCTAGCGGGAGGATACGAGCAGTACTTC. Encoded protein: CASSQEGLAGGYEQYF.

With regard to this clone: Other DNA sequences in the sample encode the same CDR3. The V and J genes are TRBV7-9 and TRBJ1-1; no reliable D call. This CDR3 has 13 residues. The V and J ends lost 2 bases and 1 base respectively, with 5 bases between them. Germline V gene data show CDR1 as SEHNR and CDR2 as FQNEAQ (reference sequence). CDR3 nucleotide sequence: TGTGCCAGCAGCTTACAGGAGAACACTGAAGCTTTCTTT. It specifies CASSLQENTEAFF.

V is TRBV27 and J is TRBJ2-1; D gene uncertain. Germline V gene data show CDR1 as MNHEY and CDR2 as SMNVEV (reference sequence). This CDR3 is 16 amino acids long. Trimming cost V 0 bases and J 4 bases, with 13 bases left between them. The CDR3 nucleotides read TGTGCCAGCAGTTTATCTTCCGAGACTGGGTACAATGAGCAGTTCTTC. This gives the protein CASSLSSETGYNEQFF.

The chain carries TRBV7-6 and TRBJ2-7, with TRBD2 identical over 15 bases. CDR1 is SGHVS, CDR2 FNYEAQ, per germline. This CDR3 has 17 residues. J was trimmed by 2 bases and V by 3 bases; bases with no gene match: 5. DNA for the CDR3: TGTGCCAGCAGCTTGGCCGGACTAGCGGGAGGGACCTACGAGCAGTACTTC. This encodes CASSLAGLAGGTYEQYF.

The chain employs TRBV27 and TRBJ2-7, with D perhaps TRBD2 (6 bases). The V end lost 6 bases, the J end lost 3 bases, and 18 bases lay between the germline ends. CDR3 length equals 15 residues. In germline, CDR1 is MNHEY, CDR2 SMNVEV (reference sequence). CDR3 nucleotides: TGTGCCAGCAGCCCTCAGTGGGGACTCTTCTACGAGCAGTACTTC. Protein: CASSPQWGLFYEQYF.

This chain links TRBV6-5 with TRBJ2-1, with 8 bases identical to TRBD2. Germline V lookup: CDR1 MNHEY, CDR2 SVGAGI. Trimming at V came to 6 bases and at J to 0 bases, leaving 4 bases not matched to a gene. This CDR3 contains 15 residues. The DNA for the CDR3 is TGTGCCAGCAGGACCGGGACTAGCTCCTACAATGAGCAGTTCTTC. Protein: CASRTGTSSYNEQFF.

The chain carries TRBV5-8 and TRBJ2-7, with a possible D match to TRBD2 (6 bases). Trimming left V 0 bases short and J 5 bases short, with 24 bases between. This CDR3 is 18 amino acids long. CDR1 and CDR2 from the germline V gene are SGHTS and YDEGEE. The CDR3 nucleotides are TGTGCCAGCAGCTTGGACCCCCGCTTGGAGGGTTGGAGCCACGAGCAGTACTTC. It yields the protein CASSLDPRLEGWSHEQYF. Complete variable domain (other parts from reference TRBV5-8 and TRBJ2-7): EAGVTQSPTHLIKTRGQQATLRCSPISGHTSVYWYQQALGLGLQFLLWYDEGEERNRGNFPPRFSGRQFPNYSSELNVNALELEDSALYLCASSLDPRLEGWSHEQYFGPGTRLTVT.

This clone was seen once. Other nucleotide sequences from this sample produce the same CDR3. The chain links TRBV7-6 to TRBJ2-1; D is unclear. CDR1 and CDR2 from the germline V gene are SGHVS and FNYEAQ. The ends were cut back, 0 bases at V and 3 bases at J, with 3 bases in the middle. The CDR3 has 13 residues. CDR3 residues: CASSLADYNEQFF. The CDR3 nucleotides read TGTGCCAGCAGCTTAGCAGACTACAATGAGCAGTTCTTC.

The V gene is TRBV5-1, the J gene TRBJ2-5, with D possibly TRBD1 on 5 matching bases. The CDR3 has 15 amino acids. CDR1 is SGHRS, CDR2 YFSETQ, per germline. The ends were cut back, 0 bases at V and 4 bases at J, with 13 bases in the middle. CDR3 bases: TGCGCCAGCAGCTTGGCCGTATGGGGCGCAGAGACCCAGTACTTC. Residues: CASSLAVWGAETQYF.

The chain recombines TRBV6-5 with TRBJ2-7; the match to TRBD2 covers 8 bases. The germline V gene has CDR1 MNHEY and CDR2 SVGAGI. The CDR3 covers 15 residues. V dropped 7 bases and J dropped 4; count of bases not matched to a gene: 12. The CDR3 sequence is CASTETLAGVYEQYF. The DNA of the CDR3 is TGTGCCAGCACCGAAACGCTAGCGGGCGTTTACGAGCAGTACTTC.

This sequence joins TRBV11-2 and TRBJ1-2, with D maybe TRBD1 (6 bases). V lost 2 bases to trimming and J lost 6 bases, with 13 bases between them. The CDR3 is 14 residues long. From germline, CDR1 is SGHAT and CDR2 FQNNGV. The CDR3 region has the DNA TGTGCCAGCAGCTTAACAGGGCCAGCCGATGGCTACACCTTC. Translated, it gives CASSLTGPADGYTF.

This clone was recorded only once. V and J are TRBV6-1 and TRBJ2-7; 7 nucleotides agree with TRBD1. The CDR3 runs 14 residues. The germline CDR1 and CDR2 sequences are MNHNS and SASEGT. Trimming removed 2 bases from V and 0 bases from J; junction bases left unmatched: 1. The CDR3 DNA is TGTGCCAGCAGTGAAAGGGACAGCTCCTACGAGCAGTACTTC. This translates into CASSERDSSYEQYF.

CDR3 in DNA: TGCAGCGTTGAGGCAGACTATGGCTACACCTTC. Its protein product is CSVEADYGYTF. The chain has TRBV29-1 and TRBJ1-2; D is undetermined. The CDR3 runs to 11 residues. Trimming shortened V by 3 bases and J by 3 bases, and 5 bases separated the two germline ends. CDR1 and CDR2 (germline): SQVTM, ANQGSEA.

This chain links TRBV6-1 with TRBJ1-2; D remains ambiguous. This CDR3 contains 16 residues. Germline lookup yields CDR1 MNHNS and CDR2 SASEGT. The V end was cut by 2 bases, the J end by 4 bases, with 17 bases between. CDR3 sequence: CASSEPTGPRLYGYTF. The CDR3 DNA reads TGTGCCAGCAGTGAACCGACGGGCCCTCGGCTCTATGGCTACACCTTC.

The V gene is TRBV9, the J gene TRBJ1-3; D unresolved. Trimming took 0 bases from V and 0 from J, leaving 10 bases between them. Germline CDR1 reads SGDLS; CDR2 reads YYNGEE. CDR3 length: 16 residues. CDR3 in amino acids: CASSVDPENSGNTIYF. The CDR3 DNA is TGTGCCAGCAGCGTAGATCCGGAAAACTCTGGAAACACCATATATTTT.

As for this clone: The identical CDR3 is also encoded by other nucleotide sequences in the sample. The chain uses TRBV27 and TRBJ2-7, with D perhaps matching TRBD2 (5 bases). This CDR3 is 13 amino acids long. Germline CDR1 is MNHEY and CDR2 is SMNVEV (reference sequence). Trimming removed 6 bases at V and 2 bases at J, with 11 bases between. The CDR3 DNA reads as TGTGCCAGCAGCCCAAGCGGAGCCTACGAGCAGTACTTC. It is translated as CASSPSGAYEQYF.

The gene calls are TRBV6-6 and TRBJ2-1; D possibly corresponds to TRBD2 (5 bases). The CDR3 loop spans 11 amino acids. Trimming removed 2 bases from V and 9 bases from J, with 5 bases in between. Per germline, CDR1 MNHNY and CDR2 SVGAGI (reference sequence). DNA for the CDR3: TGTGCCAGCAGTTACGGGAGTGAGCAGTTCTTC. Its translation: CASSYGSEQFF.

The chain has TRBV5-4 and TRBJ1-1; TRBD1 aligns across 7 bases. With V trimmed by 4 bases and J by 1 base, 7 bases remained unmatched. This CDR3 has 15 residues. Germline CDR1 is SGHNT and CDR2 is YYREEE (reference sequence). The CDR3 DNA reads TGTGCCAGCAGCGCCACGACAGGGACGAACACTGAAGCTTTCTTT. Encoded protein: CASSATTGTNTEAFF.

The J gene is TRBJ2-3, the V gene TRBV29-1; D may correspond to TRBD1 or TRBD2 (5 bases each). In germline, CDR1 is SQVTM, CDR2 ANQGSEA. Trimming stripped 7 bases from V and 4 bases from J, with 21 bases between. This CDR3 spans 15 amino acids. This CDR3 reads CSATPGPAGPDTQYF. CDR3 nucleotides: TGCAGCGCTACACCGGGACCGGCGGGCCCAGATACGCAGTATTTT.

As concerns this clone: Other nucleotide sequences from this sample produce the same CDR3. The CDR3 coding sequence is TGTGCCAGCAGTTTAGTAGGTCCTGGCACAGATACGCAGTATTTT. Its translation: CASSLVGPGTDTQYF. The rearrangement uses TRBV27 and TRBJ2-3; D remains ambiguous. The CDR3 covers 15 residues. Trimming stripped 2 bases from V and 1 base from J, with 10 bases between. CDR1 is MNHEY and CDR2 is SMNVEV in the germline V gene (reference sequence).

V is TRBV4-1 and J is TRBJ1-2; maybe TRBD1 (5 bases). CDR1 and CDR2 from the germline V gene are MGHRA and YSYEKL. This CDR3 is 13 amino acids long. V was trimmed by 1 base and J by 4 bases, leaving 7 bases between them. The CDR3 coding sequence is TGCGCCAGCAGCCAAGTAGGGACCTATGGCTACACCTTC. It specifies CASSQVGTYGYTF.

The CDR3 DNA reads as TGTGCCAGCAGCTTGTCTAGCTCCTACACCTTC. It specifies CASSLSSSYTF. The J gene is TRBJ1-2, the V gene TRBV5-4; D gene ambiguous. The CDR3 loop spans 11 amino acids. Trimming removed 1 base at V and 10 bases at J, with 8 bases between. CDR1 SGHNT and CDR2 YYREEE come from the germline V gene (reference sequence).

CDR3 sequence: CASSLGPTGYNSPLHF. The CDR3 nucleotides read TGTGCCAGCAGCCTGGGGCCAACAGGATATAATTCACCCCTCCACTTT. The V and J genes are TRBV5-4 and TRBJ1-6; D is perhaps TRBD1 (5 bases). The V end lost 4 bases, the J end lost 4 bases, and 15 bases lay between the germline ends. Germline CDR1 and CDR2: SGHNT and YYREEE (reference sequence). This CDR3 is 16 amino acids long.

The CDR3 region has the DNA TGTGCCAGTAGTATAGCTCCGGGACAGGGTCGCTATGGCTACACCTTC. Amino acids: CASSIAPGQGRYGYTF. The V call is TRBV19, the J call TRBJ1-2, with 9 bases lining up with TRBD1. Germline CDR1 LNHDA, CDR2 SQIVND (reference sequence). The CDR3 is 16 amino acids. Losses at the gene ends were 1 base for V and 4 bases for J; bases not matched to a gene: 7.

Notes on this clone: This same CDR3 is encoded by further DNA sequences in the sample. The gene calls are TRBV11-3 and TRBJ2-7; 7 bases are shared with TRBD1. In germline, CDR1 is SGHNT, CDR2 YENEEA. The ends lost 1 base at V and 1 base at J; junction bases unmatched: 1. This CDR3 contains 14 residues. CDR3: CASSLAGGSYEQYF. CDR3 nucleotides: TGTGCCAGCAGCTTAGCAGGGGGATCCTACGAGCAGTACTTC.

V usage is TRBV2 and J usage is TRBJ2-1, with TRBD1 matching over 9 bases. Germline V CDR1 and CDR2: SNHLY, FYNNEI. The CDR3 contains 12 residues. With 10 bases clipped from V and 7 bases from J, the junction kept 5 bases outside the gene matches. The CDR3: CATVTGGNEQFF. CDR3 nucleotide sequence: TGTGCCACCGTGACAGGGGGGAATGAGCAGTTCTTC.

The chain employs TRBV6-1 and TRBJ1-1, with 7 bases identical to TRBD1. The CDR3 consists of 13 residues. Losses at the gene ends were 6 bases for V and 1 base for J; bases not matched to a gene: 2. The V gene's germline CDR1 is MNHNS and CDR2 SASEGT. The CDR3: CASSRGENTEAFF. The CDR3 DNA is TGTGCCAGCAGCAGGGGGGAGAACACTGAAGCTTTCTTT.

The rearrangement links TRBV7-9 to TRBJ2-1, with D possibly TRBD1 on 6 matching bases. V was shortened by 2 bases and J by 3 bases, with 14 bases between the two germline ends. Germline assignment: CDR1 SEHNR and CDR2 FQNEAQ (reference sequence). The CDR3 sequence is 16 residues long. CDR3 DNA: TGTGCCAGCAGCTTACTCGACAGGATCGACTACAATGAGCAGTTCTTC. It specifies CASSLLDRIDYNEQFF.